This TCR beta chain comes out of a study of blood T cells in healthy people across ages. Germline values: CDR1 SGHRS, CDR2 YFSETQ. This CDR3 is 14 amino acids long. Trimming removed 7 bases from V and 2 bases from J; junction bases left unmatched: 8. Alongside a J-beta primer mix, a sample-barcoded 5' primer served in a second PCR lasting about 6 to 11 cycles. TCRdb independently ran MiXCR on the 5' RACE reads; one entry per CDR3 protein. The sample holds roughly 680,000 distinct CDR3 sequences, roughly half seen once. The study's findings and limits: Conclusively comparing naive with antigen-experienced cells was impossible with unsorted PBMCs.

A remark on this clonotype: The antigen is undetermined.

Researchers isolated at least 7 million PBMCs per sample. Extraction yielded at least 5 micrograms of total RNA per sample. Sequenced sample: blood. The receptor's source is a woman of 80 years or more in good health. The genes are TRBV5-1 and TRBJ2-7; 8 positions match TRBD1. The CDR3 bases are TGCGCCAGCGGCTCCGGACAGGGTGCCTACGAGCAGTACTTC. Its translation is CASGSGQGAYEQYF.